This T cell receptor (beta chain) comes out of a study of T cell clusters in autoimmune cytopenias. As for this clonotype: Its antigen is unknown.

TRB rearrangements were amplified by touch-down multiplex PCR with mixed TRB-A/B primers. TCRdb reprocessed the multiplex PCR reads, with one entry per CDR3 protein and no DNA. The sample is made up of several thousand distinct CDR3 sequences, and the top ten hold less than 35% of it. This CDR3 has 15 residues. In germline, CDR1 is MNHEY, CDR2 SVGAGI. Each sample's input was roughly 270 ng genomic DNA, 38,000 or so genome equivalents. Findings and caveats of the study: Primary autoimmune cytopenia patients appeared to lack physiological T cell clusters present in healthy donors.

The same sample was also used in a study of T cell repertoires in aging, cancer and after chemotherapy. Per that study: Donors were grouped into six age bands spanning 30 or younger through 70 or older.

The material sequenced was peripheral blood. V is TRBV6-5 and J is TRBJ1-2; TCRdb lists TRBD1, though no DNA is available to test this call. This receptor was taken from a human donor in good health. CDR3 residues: CASRQTIQGALGYTF.